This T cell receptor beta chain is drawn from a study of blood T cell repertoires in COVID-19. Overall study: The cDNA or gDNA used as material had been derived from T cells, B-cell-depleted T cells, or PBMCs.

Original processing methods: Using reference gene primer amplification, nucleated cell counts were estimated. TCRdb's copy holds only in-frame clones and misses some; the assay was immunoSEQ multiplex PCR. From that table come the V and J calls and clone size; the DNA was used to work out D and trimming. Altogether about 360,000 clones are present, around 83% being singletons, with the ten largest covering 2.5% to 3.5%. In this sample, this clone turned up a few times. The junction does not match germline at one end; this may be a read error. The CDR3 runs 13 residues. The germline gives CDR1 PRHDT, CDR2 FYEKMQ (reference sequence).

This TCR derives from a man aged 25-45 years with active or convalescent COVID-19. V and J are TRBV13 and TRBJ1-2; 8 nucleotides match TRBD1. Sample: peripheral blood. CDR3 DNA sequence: TGTGCCAGCAGCTTGGGGCGACAGGGGATTCGTCCCTTC. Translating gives CASSLGRQGIRPF.